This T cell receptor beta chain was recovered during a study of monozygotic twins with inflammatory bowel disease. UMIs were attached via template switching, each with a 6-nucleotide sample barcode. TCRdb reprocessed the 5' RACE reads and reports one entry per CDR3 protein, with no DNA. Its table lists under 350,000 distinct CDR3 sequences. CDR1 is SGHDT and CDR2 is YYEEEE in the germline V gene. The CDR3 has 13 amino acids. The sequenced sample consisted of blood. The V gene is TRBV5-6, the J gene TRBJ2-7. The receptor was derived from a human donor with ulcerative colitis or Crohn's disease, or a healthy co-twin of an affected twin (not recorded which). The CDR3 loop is CASSLGLFYEQYF. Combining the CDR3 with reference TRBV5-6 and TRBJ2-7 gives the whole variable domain DAGVTQSPTHLIKTRGQQVTLRCSPKSGHDTVSWYQQALGQGPQFIFQYYEEEERQRGNFPDRFSGHQFPNYSSELNVNALLLGDSALYLCASSLGLFYEQYFGPGTRLTVT.